A selection of T cell receptor beta chains follows, all from one sample in a study of blood T cell repertoires in COVID-19. Libraries were prepared by immunoSEQ multiplex PCR; TCRdb keeps only in-frame clonotypes and omits some of them. The data show more than 20,000 clones, with roughly 80% seen just once and around half held by the top ten. Input material: peripheral blood. The receptors come from a man aged 50-59 years with active or convalescent COVID-19. CDR3s include the opening cysteine and the closing phenylalanine or tryptophan. D genes are given only for firm matches. Clone size is not always given. Where it is, it says once, few, many or a class for expanded clones.

clone_size d_call j_call v_call cdr3_nt cdr3_aa
. TRBD1 TRBJ1-6 TRBV2 TGTGCCAGCAGTGATTCAGGGGGCAGGTCACCCCTCCACTTT CASSDSGGRSPLHF
. . TRBJ2-5 TRBV2 TGTGCCAGCAGCCCTCTCCGGGCCCAGTACTTC CASSPLRAQYF
medium-sized . TRBJ1-5 TRBV23-1 TGCGCCAGCAGTCAATCAAGGAGCGAGGCCGGGTTTCAGCCCCAGCATTTT CASSQSRSEAGFQPQHF
. . TRBJ2-3 TRBV29-1 TGCAGCGTCTACAGGGCCCCCCCCAAAGATACGCAGTATTTT CSVYRAPPKDTQYF
. TRBD2 TRBJ2-1 TRBV19 TGTGCCAGTAGTGTGACTAGCGGGGCCTACAATGAGCAGTTCTTC CASSVTSGAYNEQFF
. . TRBJ1-1 TRBV12-3/TRBV12-4 TGTGCCAGCAGTTTAGCTTTGACATCTGAAGCTTTCTTT CASSLALTSEAFF
. . TRBJ2-1 TRBV4-1 TGCGCCAGCAGCCAAACTAGCTCCTACAATGAGCAGTTCTTC CASSQTSSYNEQFF
. . TRBJ2-7 TRBV9 TGTGCCAGCAGCGTAGTTGGGACTGCCTATAACGAGCAGTACTTC CASSVVGTAYNEQYF
. TRBD1 TRBJ1-2 TRBV9 TGTGCCAGCAGCGTTGGTGTGGGGACAGACCGGGATGGCTACACCTTC CASSVGVGTDRDGYTF
. . TRBJ1-4 TRBV6-6 TGTGCCAGCAGTTACTCGGTGGAGAGTCGGAAAATGAAACTGTTTTTT CASSYSVESRKMKLFF
. TRBD1 TRBJ1-5 TRBV15 TGTGCCACCAGCAAAGACAGGGGGAAACAGCCCCAGCATTTT CATSKDRGKQPQHF
. TRBD1 TRBJ2-7 TRBV4-1 TGCGCCAGCAGCCCCCCAGGACAGGAACGGGGGCAGTACTTC CASSPPGQERGQYF
. . TRBJ1-1 TRBV7-9 TGTGCCAGCAGCTCAAAGCTGAGGAACACTGAAGCTTTCTTT CASSSKLRNTEAFF
once . TRBJ2-2 TRBV5-1 TGCGCCAGCAGCCACCAGTCCGGGGAGCTGTTTTTT CASSHQSGELFF
. . TRBJ1-4 TRBV2 TGTGCCAGCAGCGAGCTGGCAACTAATGAAAAACTGTTTTTT CASSELATNEKLFF
. TRBD1 TRBJ1-5 TRBV4-1 TGCGCCAGCAGCCAAGATCATCCGTGGCCAGGGGGCTCCAGCAATCAGCCCCAGCATTTT CASSQDHPWPGGSSNQPQHF
. . TRBJ1-1 TRBV5-1 TGCGCCAGCAGCTTGTACATAAACACTGAAGCTTTCTTT CASSLYINTEAFF
once . TRBJ1-4 TRBV27 TGTGCCAGCAGTTTTGGAGCAACTAATGAAAAACTGTTTTTT CASSFGATNEKLFF
few TRBD2 TRBJ2-7 TRBV6-6 TGTGCCAGCAGCCCCCAAACGGCGGGACTAGCTTCTGTCGAGTACTTC CASSPQTAGLASVEYF
once . TRBJ1-4 TRBV6-5 TGTGCCAGCAGGCAGGCAGGTGTTACTAATGAAAAACTGTTTTTT CASRQAGVTNEKLFF
. . TRBJ1-2 TRBV2 TGTGCCACCTCTACCCTCCAGGGTGATGGCTACACCTTC CATSTLQGDGYTF
. . TRBJ2-1 TRBV18 TGTGCCAGCTCACCGGTACTTATCAATGAGCAGTTCTTC CASSPVLINEQFF
. TRBD1 TRBJ1-2 TRBV30 TGTGCCTGGCGAACAGGGGGCGCCGATGGCTACACCTTC CAWRTGGADGYTF
. TRBD1 TRBJ2-5 TRBV27 TGTGCCAGCAGACTCAGGGGGCGCGCTCTAGAGACCCAGTACTTC CASRLRGRALETQYF
once . TRBJ1-1 TRBV5-6 TGTGCCAGCAGCTTGAGGATGGCCGCGGACACTGAAGCTTTCTTT CASSLRMAADTEAFF
. . TRBJ2-1 TRBV28 TGTGCCAGCAGAAAGACTAGCTCCTACAATGAGCAGTTCTTC CASRKTSSYNEQFF
. TRBD1 TRBJ1-2 TRBV9 TGTGCCAGCAGCTATAACAGGGGTGGCTACACCTTC CASSYNRGGYTF
. TRBD1 TRBJ1-4 TRBV28 TGTGCCAGCAGTTTGGAGGGACAGGGGTTTGCAAAACTGTTTTTT CASSLEGQGFAKLFF
few . TRBJ2-7 TRBV15 TGTGCCACCAGCAGAGATTGGGCGGGGCGTGAGCAGTACTTC CATSRDWAGREQYF
. . TRBJ2-5 TRBV24-1 TGTGCCACCCGGTCAGGGATAGGGGAGACCCAGTACTTC CATRSGIGETQYF
. . TRBJ1-1 TRBV20-1 TGCAGTGCTAGTTCCCAGGGGATGAACACTGAAGCTTTCTTT CSASSQGMNTEAFF
. TRBD1 TRBJ2-5 TRBV9 TGTGCCAGCAGCCCACAAAACAGGGGGTGGGAGACCCAGTACTTC CASSPQNRGWETQYF
. TRBD1 TRBJ2-5 TRBV15 TGTGCCACCAGCAGAGGGGCAGGGGGCGCAGGGGAGACCCAGTACTTC CATSRGAGGAGETQYF
. TRBD1 TRBJ1-6 TRBV5-1 TGCGCCAGCAGCTTGGTCTACAGGGGGCAATCACCCCTCCACTTT CASSLVYRGQSPLHF
. . TRBJ2-7 TRBV2 TGTGCCAGCAGCCCCCCTCTATGGGAGAAGTACTACGAGCAGTACTTC CASSPPLWEKYYEQYF
. TRBD2 TRBJ2-5 TRBV9 TGTGCCAGCAGCTCTCAAGCGGGGGGGTATGAGACCCAGTACTTC CASSSQAGGYETQYF
. . TRBJ1-2 TRBV6-5 TGTGCCAGCAGCCAGGACAGTCCTGGCTACACCTTC CASSQDSPGYTF
. TRBD2 TRBJ2-7 TRBV20-1 TGCAGTGCTAGTCGGTCGGCGGGAGGTTCTTACGAGCAGTACTTC CSASRSAGGSYEQYF